The 3 T cell receptor beta chains reported below all come from one sample, sequenced in a study of cytomegalovirus exposure and HLA in healthy donors. This PCR relied on a set of 60 Vbeta primers and 13 Jbeta primers. The table came from immunoSEQ multiplex PCR; TCRdb's copy has only in-frame clones and leaves some out. The profile shows approximately 100,000 clones, 70% to 80% of them singletons. Input material: PBMCs. The receptors were gathered from a woman between 40 and 50 years old in good health and CMV-seropositive.

This clone was counted a few times. The chain couples TRBV19 to TRBJ1-6; D remains ambiguous. Germline loops: CDR1 LNHDA, CDR2 SQIVND (reference sequence). The CDR3 is 16 amino acids. V lost 4 bases, J lost 0 bases, and 10 bases lay in between. The DNA for the CDR3 is TGTGCCAGTAGTACCACCTTTAGCTCCTATAATTCACCCCTCCACTTT. Residues: CASSTTFSSYNSPLHF.

This chain uses TRBV7-9 with TRBJ1-1; a weak D match, TRBD1 (6 bases). The V end was cut by 3 bases, the J end by 1 base, with 12 bases between. There are 15 residues in the CDR3. CDR1 is SEHNR and CDR2 is FQNEAQ in the germline V gene (reference sequence). The CDR3 DNA reads TGTGCCAGCAGCTTGGGGGGGGCCCCGAACACTGAAGCTTTCTTT. Protein product: CASSLGGAPNTEAFF.

This sequence joins TRBV27 and TRBJ1-5, with unresolved D. V lost 0 bases to trimming and J lost 8 bases, with 14 bases between them. Germline CDR1 MNHEY, CDR2 SMNVEV (reference sequence). The CDR3 runs 15 residues. CDR3 DNA: TGTGCCAGCAGTTTATCCCGTCCGGGTGTTGAGCCCCAGCATTTT. This sequence encodes CASSLSRPGVEPQHF.